Following are 4 T cell receptor beta chains from one sample sequenced in a study of cytomegalovirus exposure and HLA in healthy donors. Sequenced by immunoSEQ multiplex PCR; TCRdb stores in-frame clones only, minus some. This sample has around 200,000 clones, with 88% found just once. Material: PBMCs. Every receptor here comes from a woman younger than 35 in good health and CMV-seronegative.

There are a few counts of this clone. The chain is built from TRBV27 and TRBJ2-2; possible D gene TRBD1, 5 bases. The germline CDR1 and CDR2 sequences are MNHEY and SMNVEV (reference sequence). The CDR3 spans 13 residues. V gave up 2 bases and J gave up 6 bases, with 7 bases separating them. CDR3 in amino acids: CASSLAGSGELFF. Written as DNA, the CDR3 is TGTGCCAGCAGTTTAGCAGGGTCCGGGGAGCTGTTTTTT.

The chain has TRBV30 and TRBJ1-1; a possible D gene is TRBD1 (5 bases). CDR1 GTSNPN and CDR2 SVGIG come from the germline V gene (reference sequence). The CDR3 has 14 amino acids. The V end was cut by 4 bases, the J end by 2 bases, with 14 bases between. CDR3 sequence: CAWTHPWGNTEAFF. CDR3 nucleotides: TGTGCCTGGACTCACCCCTGGGGCAACACTGAAGCTTTCTTT.

CDR3 loop: CASSYWVEGNYGYTF. The DNA for the CDR3 is TGTGCCAGCAGTTACTGGGTCGAGGGTAACTATGGCTACACCTTC. The V gene is TRBV6-5, the J gene TRBJ1-2; D is unresolved. The V end was cut by 1 base, the J end by 1 base, with 10 bases between. Germline CDR1 MNHEY, CDR2 SVGAGI. This CDR3 contains 15 residues.

The chain is built from TRBV18 and TRBJ2-2; 8 bases map to TRBD1. Trimming took 5 bases from V and 3 from J; bases not matched to a gene: 5. The length of the CDR3 is 15 residues. Germline CDR1 and CDR2: KGHSH and LQKENI. The CDR3 sequence: CASSTGTGHTGELFF. The DNA of the CDR3 is TGTGCCAGCTCAACCGGGACAGGCCACACCGGGGAGCTGTTTTTT. Full variable domain (remainder filled in from reference TRBV18 and TRBJ2-2): NAGVMQNPRHLVRRRGQEARLRCSPMKGHSHVYWYRQLPEEGLKFMVYLQKENIIDESGMPKERFSAEFPKEGPSILRIQQVVRGDSAAYFCASSTGTGHTGELFFGEGSRLTVL.